The entry below gives a single T cell receptor (beta chain) sequence along with its context. Its antigen remains unknown. TCRdb ran MiXCR on the reads and lists one entry per CDR3 protein. The sample lists roughly 920,000 distinct CDR3 sequences; roughly 31% were seen once. The sample is drawn from a study of T cell repertoires in cytomegalovirus infection. Study results and limitations: In two of eight donors, the top clonotype was HLA-C-restricted CMV-specific. Public TCR beta family frequency separated CMV-and-HLA carriers, including in an independent cohort.

Germline V gives CDR1 KGHDR, CDR2 SFDVKD. V gave up 10 bases and J gave up 3 bases, with 11 bases separating them. This CDR3 spans 12 amino acids. Source: cultured CD8+ T cells from PBMCs, taken from culture after CMV antigen stimulation. This chain links TRBV24-1 with TRBJ1-1; a weak D match, TRBD1 (6 bases). The receptor was isolated from a human donor in good health (CMV status not recorded). Some clones in this sample may be carry-over from other donors' samples. The CDR3 coding sequence is TGTGCCACTTCAGGGGTGGACACTGAAGCTTTCTTT. Protein product: CATSGVDTEAFF.